This TCR beta chain was captured in a study of cytomegalovirus exposure and HLA in healthy donors. Use of 60 Vbeta and 13 Jbeta primers characterized the PCR. TCRdb keeps only in-frame clones here, not all; method: immunoSEQ multiplex PCR. The sample has roughly 150,000 clones, roughly 80% seen once; the top ten hold 1.4%. CDR3 size: 16 residues. Per germline, CDR1 LNHNV and CDR2 YYDKDF (reference sequence). The V gene lost 0 bases and the J gene lost 7 bases, with 19 bases spanning the gap. The gene calls are TRBV15 and TRBJ2-7; possible D gene TRBD1, 7 bases. Sequenced sample: PBMCs. The receptor comes from a male donor in good health and CMV-seronegative. Written as DNA, the CDR3 is TGTGCCACCAGCAGAGATGTCGGCAGGGGGGTCAGGGAGCAGTACTTC. It translates to CATSRDVGRGVREQYF.